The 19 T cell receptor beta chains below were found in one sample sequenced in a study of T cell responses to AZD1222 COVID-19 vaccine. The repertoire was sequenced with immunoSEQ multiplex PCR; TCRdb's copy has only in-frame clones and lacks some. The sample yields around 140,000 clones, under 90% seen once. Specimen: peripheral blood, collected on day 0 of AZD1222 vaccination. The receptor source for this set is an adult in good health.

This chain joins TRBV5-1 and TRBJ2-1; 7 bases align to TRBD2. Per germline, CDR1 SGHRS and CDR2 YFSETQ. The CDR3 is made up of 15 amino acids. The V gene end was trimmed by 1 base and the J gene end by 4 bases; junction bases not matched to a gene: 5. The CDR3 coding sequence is TGCGCCAGCAGCTTGAGGGGAGGGCTTTACAATGAGCAGTTCTTC. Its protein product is CASSLRGGLYNEQFF. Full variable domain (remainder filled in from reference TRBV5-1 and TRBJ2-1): KAGVTQTPRYLIKTRGQQVTLSCSPISGHRSVSWYQQTPGQGLQFLFEYFSETQRNKGNFPGRFSGRQFSNSRSEMNVSTLELGDSALYLCASSLRGGLYNEQFFGPGTRLTVL.

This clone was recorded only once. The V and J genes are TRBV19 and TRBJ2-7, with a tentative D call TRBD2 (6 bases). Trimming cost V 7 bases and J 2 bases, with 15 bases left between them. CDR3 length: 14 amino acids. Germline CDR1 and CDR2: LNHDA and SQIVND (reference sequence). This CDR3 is CASNRAGLPYEQYF. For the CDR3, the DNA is TGTGCCAGTAATAGGGCGGGGTTGCCCTACGAGCAGTACTTC.

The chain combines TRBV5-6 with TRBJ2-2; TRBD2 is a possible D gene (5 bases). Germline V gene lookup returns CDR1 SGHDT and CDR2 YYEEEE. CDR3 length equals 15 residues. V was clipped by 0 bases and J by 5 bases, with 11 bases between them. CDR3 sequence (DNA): TGTGCCAGCAGCTTGGCCGGGCCGGGAACCGGGGAGCTGTTTTTT. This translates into CASSLAGPGTGELFF.

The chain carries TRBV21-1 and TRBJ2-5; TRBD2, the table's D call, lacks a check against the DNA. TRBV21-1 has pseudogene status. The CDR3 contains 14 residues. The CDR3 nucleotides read TGTGCCAGCAGCGCCCGCCGAGGAGGAGAGACCCAGTACTTC. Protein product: CASSARRGGETQYF.

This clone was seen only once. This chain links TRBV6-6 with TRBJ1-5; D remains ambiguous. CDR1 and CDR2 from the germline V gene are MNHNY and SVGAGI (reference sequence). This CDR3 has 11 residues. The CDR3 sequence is CASGVNQPQHF. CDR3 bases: TGTGCGAGTGGGGTTAATCAGCCCCAGCATTTT.

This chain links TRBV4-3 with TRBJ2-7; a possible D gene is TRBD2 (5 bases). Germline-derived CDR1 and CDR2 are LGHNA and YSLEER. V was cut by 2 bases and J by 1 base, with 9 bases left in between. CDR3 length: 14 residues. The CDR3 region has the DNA TGCGCCAGCAGCCAAACTAGGGTATCCTACGAGCAGTACTTC. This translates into CASSQTRVSYEQYF.

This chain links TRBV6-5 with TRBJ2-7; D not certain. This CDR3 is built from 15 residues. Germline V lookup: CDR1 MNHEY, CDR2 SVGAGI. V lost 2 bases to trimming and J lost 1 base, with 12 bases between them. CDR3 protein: CASSYRGPNSYEQYF. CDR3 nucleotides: TGTGCCAGCAGTTACCGCGGACCGAATTCCTACGAGCAGTACTTC.

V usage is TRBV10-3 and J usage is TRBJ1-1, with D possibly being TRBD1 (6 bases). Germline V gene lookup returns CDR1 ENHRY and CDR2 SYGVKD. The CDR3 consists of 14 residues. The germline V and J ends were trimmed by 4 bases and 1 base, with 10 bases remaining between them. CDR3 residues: CAISVTGSNTEAFF. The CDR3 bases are TGTGCCATCAGTGTAACAGGGTCGAACACTGAAGCTTTCTTT.

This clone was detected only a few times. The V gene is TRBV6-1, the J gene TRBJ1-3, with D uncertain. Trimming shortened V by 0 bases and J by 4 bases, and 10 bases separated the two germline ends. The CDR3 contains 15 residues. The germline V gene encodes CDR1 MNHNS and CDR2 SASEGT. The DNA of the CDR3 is TGTGCCAGCAGTGAAGCGGTCGAAGGCGGAAACACCATATATTTT. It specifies CASSEAVEGGNTIYF.

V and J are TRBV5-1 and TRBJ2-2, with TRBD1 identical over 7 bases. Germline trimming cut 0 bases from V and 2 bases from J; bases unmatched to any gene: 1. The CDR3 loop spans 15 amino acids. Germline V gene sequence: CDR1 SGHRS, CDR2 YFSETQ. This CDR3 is CASSLGDRNTGELFF. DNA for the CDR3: TGCGCCAGCAGCTTGGGGGACAGAAACACCGGGGAGCTGTTTTTT.

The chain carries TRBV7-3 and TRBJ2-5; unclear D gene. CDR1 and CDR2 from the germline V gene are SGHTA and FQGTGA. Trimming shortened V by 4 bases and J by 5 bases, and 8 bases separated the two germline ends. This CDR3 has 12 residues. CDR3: CASSSDGETQYF. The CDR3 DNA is TGTGCCAGCAGCTCGGACGGGGAGACCCAGTACTTC.

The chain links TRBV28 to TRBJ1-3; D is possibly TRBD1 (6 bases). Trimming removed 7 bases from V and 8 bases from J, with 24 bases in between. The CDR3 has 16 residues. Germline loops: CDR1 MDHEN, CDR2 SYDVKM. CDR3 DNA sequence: TGTGCCAGCAAACCTGCAGGGGCGCTAAACGGACACACCATATATTTT. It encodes CASKPAGALNGHTIYF. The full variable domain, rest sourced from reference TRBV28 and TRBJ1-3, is DVKVTQSSRYLVKRTGEKVFLECVQDMDHENMFWYRQDPGLGLRLIYFSYDVKMKEKGDIPEGYSVSREKKERFSLILESASTNQTSMYLCASKPAGALNGHTIYFGEGSWLTVV.

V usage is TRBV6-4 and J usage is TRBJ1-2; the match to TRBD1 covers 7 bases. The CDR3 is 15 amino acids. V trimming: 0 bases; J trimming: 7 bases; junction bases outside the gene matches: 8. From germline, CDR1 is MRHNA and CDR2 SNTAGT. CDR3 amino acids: CASSDSGRGGVGYTF. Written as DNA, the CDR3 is TGTGCCAGCAGTGACTCAGGGCGAGGGGGCGTTGGCTACACCTTC.

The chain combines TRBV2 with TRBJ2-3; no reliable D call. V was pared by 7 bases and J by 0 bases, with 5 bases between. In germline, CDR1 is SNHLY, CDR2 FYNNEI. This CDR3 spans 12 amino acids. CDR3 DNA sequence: TGTGCCAGCACCCCAAGCACAGATACGCAGTATTTT. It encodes CASTPSTDTQYF.

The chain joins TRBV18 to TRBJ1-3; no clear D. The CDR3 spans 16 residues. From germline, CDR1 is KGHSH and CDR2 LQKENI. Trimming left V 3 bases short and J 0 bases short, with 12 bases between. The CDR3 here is CASSPSGGVSGNTIYF. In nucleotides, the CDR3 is TGTGCCAGCTCACCGTCGGGTGGAGTCTCTGGAAACACCATATATTTT. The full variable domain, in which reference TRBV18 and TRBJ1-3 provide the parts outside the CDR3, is NAGVMQNPRHLVRRRGQEARLRCSPMKGHSHVYWYRQLPEEGLKFMVYLQKENIIDESGMPKERFSAEFPKEGPSILRIQQVVRGDSAAYFCASSPSGGVSGNTIYFGEGSWLTVV.

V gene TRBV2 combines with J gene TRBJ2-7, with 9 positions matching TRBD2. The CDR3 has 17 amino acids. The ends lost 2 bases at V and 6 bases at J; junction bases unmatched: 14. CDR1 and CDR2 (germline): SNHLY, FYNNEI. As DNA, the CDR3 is TGTGCCAGCAGTGAAAGTGCCGCGGGGGGGCCTCTAGCCGAGCAGTACTTC. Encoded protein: CASSESAAGGPLAEQYF.

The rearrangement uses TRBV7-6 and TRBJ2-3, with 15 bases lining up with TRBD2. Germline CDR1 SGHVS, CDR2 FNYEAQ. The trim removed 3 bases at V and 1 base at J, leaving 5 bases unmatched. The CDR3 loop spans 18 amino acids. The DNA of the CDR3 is TGTGCCAGCAGCTTGGGACTAGCGGGGGGCGCCCGCACAGATACGCAGTATTTT. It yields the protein CASSLGLAGGARTDTQYF. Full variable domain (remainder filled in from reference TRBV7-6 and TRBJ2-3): GAGVSQSPRYKVTKRGQDVALRCDPISGHVSLYWYRQALGQGPEFLTYFNYEAQQDKSGLPNDRFSAERPEGSISTLTIQRTEQRDSAMYRCASSLGLAGGARTDTQYFGPGTRLTVL.

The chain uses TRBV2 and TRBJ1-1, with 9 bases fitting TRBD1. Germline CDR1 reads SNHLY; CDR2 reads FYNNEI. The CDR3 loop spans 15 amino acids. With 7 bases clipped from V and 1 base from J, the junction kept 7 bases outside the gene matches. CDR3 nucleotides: TGTGCCAGCAAAACCGGGACAGGGACGAACACTGAAGCTTTCTTT. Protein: CASKTGTGTNTEAFF.

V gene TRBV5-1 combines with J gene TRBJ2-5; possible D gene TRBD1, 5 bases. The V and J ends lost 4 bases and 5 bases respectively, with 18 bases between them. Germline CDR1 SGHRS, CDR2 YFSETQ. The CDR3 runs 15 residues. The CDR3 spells CASSRGPGMGETQYF. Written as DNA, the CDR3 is TGCGCCAGCAGCCGAGGTCCAGGGATGGGGGAGACCCAGTACTTC.